The 9 T cell receptor beta chains given below trace back to one sample, sequenced in a study of blood T cell repertoires in COVID-19 (TCRdb year 2020). Libraries came from the immunoSEQ multiplex PCR assay. TCRdb holds this immuneACCESS table with in-frame rearrangements only. Some clones are missing; in checked studies, unresolved V genes explain under half, and the rest has no known cause. In this sample the table shows approximately 140,000 clones, about 86% of which occur a single time. The top ten clones comprise about 8% of the sample. The sequencing sample was made of peripheral blood. Receptor source: a woman aged 55-69 years with acute or convalescent COVID-19.

The rearrangement uses TRBV5-8 and TRBJ1-1, with D possibly matching TRBD1 (6 bases). V was clipped by 4 bases and J by 0 bases, with 10 bases between them. Germline values: CDR1 SGHTS, CDR2 YDEGEE. The CDR3 spans 14 residues. The chain's CDR3 is CASSRGQLNTEAFF. For the CDR3, the DNA is TGTGCCAGCAGCCGAGGACAGCTGAACACTGAAGCTTTCTTT.

This chain uses TRBV13 with TRBJ1-2; TRBD1 matches at 8 bases. V lost 5 bases, J lost 8 bases, and 7 bases stayed unmatched. The germline V gene has CDR1 PRHDT and CDR2 FYEKMQ (reference sequence). The CDR3 is 13 amino acids. CDR3 loop: CASSQDRGRGYTF. The CDR3 nucleotides read TGTGCCAGCAGCCAAGACAGGGGAAGGGGCTACACCTTC.

This clone has only a few counts. The chain is built from TRBV27 and TRBJ2-4; TRBD1 matches 8 bases. The length of the CDR3 is 16 residues. With V trimmed by 5 bases and J by 0 bases, 6 bases remained unmatched. Germline V gene sequence: CDR1 MNHEY, CDR2 SMNVEV (reference sequence). This CDR3 is CASSPGQALAKNIQYF. CDR3 DNA sequence: TGTGCCAGCAGTCCGGGACAGGCTCTAGCCAAAAACATTCAGTACTTC.

This chain joins TRBV19 and TRBJ1-1, with 12 bases lining up with TRBD1. Germline CDR1 is LNHDA and CDR2 is SQIVND (reference sequence). The CDR3 runs 16 residues. Trimming removed 4 bases from V and 0 bases from J; junction bases left unmatched: 3. CDR3 nucleotide sequence: TGTGCCAGTAGTACCGGGACAGGGGGCCTGAACACTGAAGCTTTCTTT. Translation gives CASSTGTGGLNTEAFF.

The chain combines TRBV10-2 with TRBJ2-3, with 8 bases fitting TRBD2. The CDR3 covers 14 residues. The V gene end was trimmed by 8 bases and the J gene end by 6 bases; junction bases not matched to a gene: 10. Looked up from germline, CDR1 is WSHSY and CDR2 is SAAADI. The CDR3 bases are TGCGCCAGCGGGGAGCGGGGGACTCTGGATACGCAGTATTTT. Translating gives CASGERGTLDTQYF.

V and J are TRBV5-1 and TRBJ2-7; 11 bases line up with TRBD2. With V trimmed by 0 bases and J by 0 bases, 8 bases remained unmatched. This CDR3 is 18 amino acids long. Germline assignment: CDR1 SGHRS and CDR2 YFSETQ. CDR3 region: CASSLAGLAGTVSYEQYF. The CDR3 nucleotides are TGCGCCAGCAGCTTGGCTGGACTAGCGGGCACCGTCTCCTACGAGCAGTACTTC.

Remarks on this clone: One junction end disagrees with the germline gene, perhaps due to a read error. The chain carries TRBV7-7 and TRBJ2-1; D may be TRBD2 (5 bases). The germline V gene has CDR1 SSHAT and CDR2 FNYEAQ (reference sequence). This CDR3 is 13 amino acids long. DNA for the CDR3: TGTGCTAGCAGCCCAAACCCGGCGGGTGAGCAGTTCTTC. This codes for CASSPNPAGEQFF.

About this clone: The same CDR3 is also encoded by other DNA sequences in this sample. The chain recombines TRBV11-2 with TRBJ2-1; tentatively, D is TRBD1 (5 bases). The CDR3 covers 16 residues. The V gene lost 1 base and the J gene lost 1 base, with 11 bases spanning the gap. CDR1 SGHAT and CDR2 FQNNGV come from the germline V gene. This CDR3 is CASSLGQGSSYNEQFF. CDR3 sequence (DNA): TGTGCCAGCAGCTTAGGTCAGGGCTCGTCCTACAATGAGCAGTTCTTC.

The chain couples TRBV5-4 to TRBJ2-7, with 13 bases aligning to TRBD2. The junction had 4 bases not matched to a gene; V was cut back by 4 bases and J by 3 bases. The CDR3 runs to 15 residues. From germline, CDR1 is SGHNT and CDR2 YYREEE (reference sequence). CDR3 region: CASSALAGGDYEQYF. CDR3 sequence (DNA): TGTGCCAGCAGCGCACTAGCGGGGGGGGACTACGAGCAGTACTTC.